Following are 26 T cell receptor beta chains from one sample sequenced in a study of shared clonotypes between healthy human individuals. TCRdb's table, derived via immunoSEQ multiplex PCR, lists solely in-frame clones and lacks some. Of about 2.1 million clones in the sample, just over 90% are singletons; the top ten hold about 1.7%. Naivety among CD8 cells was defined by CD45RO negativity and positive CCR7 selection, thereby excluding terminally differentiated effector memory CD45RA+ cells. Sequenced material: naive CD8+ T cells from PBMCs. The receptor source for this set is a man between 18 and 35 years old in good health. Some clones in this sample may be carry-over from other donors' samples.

Written as DNA, the CDR3 is TGTGCCAGCTTTCTACCCGTGCTAGGGTCGGGTGGATACAATGAGCAGTTCTTC. Encoded protein: CASFLPVLGSGGYNEQFF. The rearrangement links TRBV6-4 to TRBJ2-1; D not certain. Trimming stripped 8 bases from V and 4 bases from J, with 27 bases between. Germline CDR1 is MRHNA and CDR2 is SNTAGT. This CDR3 has 18 amino acids.

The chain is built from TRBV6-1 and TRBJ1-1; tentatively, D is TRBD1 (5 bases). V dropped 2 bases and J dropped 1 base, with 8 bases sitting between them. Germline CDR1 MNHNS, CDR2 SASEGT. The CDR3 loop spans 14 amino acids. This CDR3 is CASSEQGPNTEAFF. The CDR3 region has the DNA TGTGCCAGCAGTGAACAGGGACCGAACACTGAAGCTTTCTTT.

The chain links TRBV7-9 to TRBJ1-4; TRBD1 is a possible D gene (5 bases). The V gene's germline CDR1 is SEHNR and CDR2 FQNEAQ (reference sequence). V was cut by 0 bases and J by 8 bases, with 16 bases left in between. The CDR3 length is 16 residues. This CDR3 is CASSLASGSFQEKLFF. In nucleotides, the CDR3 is TGTGCCAGCAGCTTAGCGTCAGGGTCGTTCCAGGAAAAACTGTTTTTT.

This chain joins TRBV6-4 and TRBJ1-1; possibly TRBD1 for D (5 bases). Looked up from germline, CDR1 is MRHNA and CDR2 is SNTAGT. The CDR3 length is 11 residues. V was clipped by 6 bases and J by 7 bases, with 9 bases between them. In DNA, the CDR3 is TGTGCCAGCAGGGGGCATGGTGAAGCTTTCTTT. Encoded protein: CASRGHGEAFF.

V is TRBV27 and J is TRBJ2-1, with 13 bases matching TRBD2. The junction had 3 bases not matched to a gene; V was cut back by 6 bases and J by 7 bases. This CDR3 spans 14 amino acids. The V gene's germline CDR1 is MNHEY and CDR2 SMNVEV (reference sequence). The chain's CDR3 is CASSPGLAGNEQFF. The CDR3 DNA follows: TGTGCCAGCAGCCCGGGACTAGCGGGGAATGAGCAGTTCTTC.

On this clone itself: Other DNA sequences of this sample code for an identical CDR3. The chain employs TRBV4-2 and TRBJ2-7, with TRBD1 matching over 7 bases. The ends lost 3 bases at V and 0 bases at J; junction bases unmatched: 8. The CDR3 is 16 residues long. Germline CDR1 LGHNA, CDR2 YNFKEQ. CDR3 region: CASSHRTGTASYEQYF. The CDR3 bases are TGTGCCAGCAGCCATCGTACCGGGACAGCCTCCTACGAGCAGTACTTC.

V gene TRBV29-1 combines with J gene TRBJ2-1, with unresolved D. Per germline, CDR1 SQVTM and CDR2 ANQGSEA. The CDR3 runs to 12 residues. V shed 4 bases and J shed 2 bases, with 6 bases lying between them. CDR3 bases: TGCAGCGTTGGTTCGGCCTACAATGAGCAGTTCTTC. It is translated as CSVGSAYNEQFF.

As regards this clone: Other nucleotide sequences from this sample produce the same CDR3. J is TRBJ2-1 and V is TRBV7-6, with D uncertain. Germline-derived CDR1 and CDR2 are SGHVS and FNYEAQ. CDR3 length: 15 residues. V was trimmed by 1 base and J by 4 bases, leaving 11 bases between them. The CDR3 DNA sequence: TGTGCCAGCAGCTTAGGTGGCGGCTCGTACAATGAGCAGTTCTTC. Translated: CASSLGGGSYNEQFF.

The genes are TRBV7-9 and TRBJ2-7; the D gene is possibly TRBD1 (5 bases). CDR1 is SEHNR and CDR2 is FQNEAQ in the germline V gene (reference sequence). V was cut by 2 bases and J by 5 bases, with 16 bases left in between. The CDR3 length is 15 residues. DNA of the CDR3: TGTGCCAGCAGCTTATATACAGGCGGAACCGACGAGCAGTACTTC. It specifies CASSLYTGGTDEQYF.

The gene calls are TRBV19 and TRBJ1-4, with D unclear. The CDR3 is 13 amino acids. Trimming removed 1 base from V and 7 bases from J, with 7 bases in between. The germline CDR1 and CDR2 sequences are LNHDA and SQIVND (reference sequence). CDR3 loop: CASSIVLREKLFF. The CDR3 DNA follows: TGTGCCAGTAGTATAGTATTGCGTGAAAAACTGTTTTTT.

CDR3 nucleotides: TGTGCCAGCCAGGTCCCCTCTAGCACAGATACGCAGTATTTT. The encoded protein is CASQVPSSTDTQYF. The chain carries TRBV2 and TRBJ2-3; D gene uncertain. The V end lost 8 bases, the J end lost 0 bases, and 12 bases lay between the germline ends. Germline-derived CDR1 and CDR2 are SNHLY and FYNNEI. The CDR3 contains 14 residues.

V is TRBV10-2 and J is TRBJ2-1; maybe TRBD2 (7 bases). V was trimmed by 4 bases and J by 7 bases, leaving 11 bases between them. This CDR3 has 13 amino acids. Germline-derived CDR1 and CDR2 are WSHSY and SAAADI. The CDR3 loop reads CASSVGGGNEQFF. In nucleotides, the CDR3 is TGCGCCAGCAGTGTAGGGGGGGGAAATGAGCAGTTCTTC.

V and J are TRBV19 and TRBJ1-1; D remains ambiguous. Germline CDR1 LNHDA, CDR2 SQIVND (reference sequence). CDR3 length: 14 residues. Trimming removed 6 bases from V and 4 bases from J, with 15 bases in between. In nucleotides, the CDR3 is TGTGCCAGTAGAATTCGGGAAGTCTTCACTGAAGCTTTCTTT. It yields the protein CASRIREVFTEAFF.

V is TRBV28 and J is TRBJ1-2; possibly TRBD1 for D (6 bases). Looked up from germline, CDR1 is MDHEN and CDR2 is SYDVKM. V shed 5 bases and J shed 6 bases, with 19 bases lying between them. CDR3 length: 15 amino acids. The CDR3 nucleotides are TGTGCCAGCAGTGCCTACAGGGAGGGGGAGCATGGCTACACCTTC. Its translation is CASSAYREGEHGYTF.

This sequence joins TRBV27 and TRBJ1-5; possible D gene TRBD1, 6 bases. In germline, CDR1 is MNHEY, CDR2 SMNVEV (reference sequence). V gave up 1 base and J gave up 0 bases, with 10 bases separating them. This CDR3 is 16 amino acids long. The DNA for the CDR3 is TGTGCCAGCAGTTTATATCCAGGGGATAGCAATCAGCCCCAGCATTTT. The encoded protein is CASSLYPGDSNQPQHF.

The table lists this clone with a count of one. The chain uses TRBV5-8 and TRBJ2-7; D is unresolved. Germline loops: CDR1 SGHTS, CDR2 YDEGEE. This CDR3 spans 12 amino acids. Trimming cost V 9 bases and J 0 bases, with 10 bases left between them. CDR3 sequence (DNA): TGTGCCACCCCGTGGCGCTCCTACGAGCAGTACTTC. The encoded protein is CATPWRSYEQYF.

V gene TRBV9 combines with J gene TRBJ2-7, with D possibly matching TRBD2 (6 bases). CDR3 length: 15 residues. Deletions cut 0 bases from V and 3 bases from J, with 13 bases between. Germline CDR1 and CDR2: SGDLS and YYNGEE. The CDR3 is CASSVGPGSGYEQYF. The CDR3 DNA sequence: TGTGCCAGCAGCGTAGGCCCTGGTAGCGGCTACGAGCAGTACTTC.

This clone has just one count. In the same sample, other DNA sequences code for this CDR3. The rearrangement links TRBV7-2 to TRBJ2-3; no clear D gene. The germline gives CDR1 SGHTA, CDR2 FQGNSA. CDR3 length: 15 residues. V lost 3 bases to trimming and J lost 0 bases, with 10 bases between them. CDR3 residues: CASSFARASTDTQYF. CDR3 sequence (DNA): TGTGCCAGCAGCTTCGCCCGTGCTAGCACAGATACGCAGTATTTT.

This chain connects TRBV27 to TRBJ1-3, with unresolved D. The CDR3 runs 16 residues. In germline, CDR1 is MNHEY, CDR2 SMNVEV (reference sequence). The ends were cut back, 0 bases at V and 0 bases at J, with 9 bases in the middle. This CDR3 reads CASSLSMGVSGNTIYF. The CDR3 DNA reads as TGTGCCAGCAGTTTATCGATGGGCGTCTCTGGAAACACCATATATTTT.

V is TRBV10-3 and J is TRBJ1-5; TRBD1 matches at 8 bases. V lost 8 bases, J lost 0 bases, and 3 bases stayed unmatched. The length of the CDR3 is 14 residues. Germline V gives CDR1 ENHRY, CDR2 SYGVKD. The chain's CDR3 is CAIQDRDSNQPQHF. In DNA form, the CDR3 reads TGTGCCATCCAGGACAGGGATAGCAATCAGCCCCAGCATTTT.

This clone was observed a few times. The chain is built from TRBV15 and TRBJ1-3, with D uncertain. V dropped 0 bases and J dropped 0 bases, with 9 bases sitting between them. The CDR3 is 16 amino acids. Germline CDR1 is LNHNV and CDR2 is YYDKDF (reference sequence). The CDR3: CATSRDLASSGNTIYF. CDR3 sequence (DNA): TGTGCCACCAGCAGAGATTTGGCAAGCTCTGGAAACACCATATATTTT. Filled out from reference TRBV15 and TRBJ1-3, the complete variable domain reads DAMVIQNPRYQVTQFGKPVTLSCSQTLNHNVMYWYQQKSSQAPKLLFHYYDKDFNNEADTPDNFQSRRPNTSFCFLDIRSPGLGDTAMYLCATSRDLASSGNTIYFGEGSWLTVV.

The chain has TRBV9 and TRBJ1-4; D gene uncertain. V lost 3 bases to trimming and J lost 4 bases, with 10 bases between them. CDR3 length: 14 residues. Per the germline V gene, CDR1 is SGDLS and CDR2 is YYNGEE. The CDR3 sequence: CASSAAGFNEKLFF. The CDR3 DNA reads TGTGCCAGCAGCGCGGCGGGATTTAATGAAAAACTGTTTTTT.

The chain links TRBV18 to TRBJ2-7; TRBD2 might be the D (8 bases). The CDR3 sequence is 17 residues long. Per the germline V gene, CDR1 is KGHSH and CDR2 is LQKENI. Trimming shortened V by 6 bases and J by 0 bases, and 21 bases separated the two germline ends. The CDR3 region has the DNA TGTGCCAGCTCCCGGGCTTTAGCGGGACAGCCCTCCTACGAGCAGTACTTC. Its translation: CASSRALAGQPSYEQYF.

The CDR3 DNA sequence: TGTGCCATCAGTGAGTCGAGGGACGTTGAAGCTTTCTTT. Its translation is CAISESRDVEAFF. V gene TRBV10-3 combines with J gene TRBJ1-1, with D possibly matching TRBD1 (5 bases). V lost 0 bases and J lost 7, with 9 bases in between. This CDR3 spans 13 amino acids. From germline, CDR1 is ENHRY and CDR2 SYGVKD.

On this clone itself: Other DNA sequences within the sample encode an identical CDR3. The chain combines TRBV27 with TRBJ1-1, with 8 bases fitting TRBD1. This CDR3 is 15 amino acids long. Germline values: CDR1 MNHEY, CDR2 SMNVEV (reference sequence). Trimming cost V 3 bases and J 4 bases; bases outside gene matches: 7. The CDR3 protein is CASSFSGGGFTEAFF. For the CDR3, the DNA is TGTGCCAGCAGTTTTTCAGGGGGCGGGTTCACTGAAGCTTTCTTT.

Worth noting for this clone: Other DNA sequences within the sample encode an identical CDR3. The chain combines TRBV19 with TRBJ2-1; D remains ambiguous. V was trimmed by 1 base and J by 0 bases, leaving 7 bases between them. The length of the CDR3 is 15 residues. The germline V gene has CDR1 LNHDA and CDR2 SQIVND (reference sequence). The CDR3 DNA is TGTGCCAGTAGTATAGCTCAGAGCTCCTACAATGAGCAGTTCTTC. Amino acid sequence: CASSIAQSSYNEQFF.